A selection of T cell receptor beta chains follows, all from one sample in a study of T cells during gluten challenge in celiac disease. One entry per CDR3 protein results from TCRdb running MiXCR on the single-cell sequencing reads. The table lists about 340 distinct CDR3 sequences, roughly 27% of them singletons. The source material was gluten-specific CD4+ T cells sorted from blood using tetramers, sampled at baseline or on day 6, 14 or 28 of gluten challenge (not recorded which). These receptor sequences come from a female donor with celiac disease. The CDR3 runs from the conserved cysteine through the conserved F or W. D genes are given only for firm matches.

J gene: TRBJ2-3
D gene: TRBD2
V gene: TRBV7-6
CDR3 protein: CASSRLAGGPDTQYF

J gene: TRBJ2-5
D gene: TRBD2
V gene: TRBV4-3
CDR3 protein: CASSQGAGTSGRDETQYF

J gene: TRBJ2-5
D gene: -
V gene: TRBV7-2
CDR3 protein: CASSIRGGPYQETQYF

J gene: TRBJ2-2
D gene: TRBD1
V gene: TRBV5-6
CDR3 protein: CASSSLTGAIANTGELFF

J gene: TRBJ2-7
D gene: TRBD1
V gene: TRBV4-3
CDR3 protein: CASSHPGTGNEQYF

J gene: TRBJ1-2
D gene: -
V gene: TRBV6-5
CDR3 protein: CASSYRTSGVHYGYTF

J gene: TRBJ2-7
D gene: -
V gene: TRBV29-1
CDR3 protein: CSVSSVQGHEQYF

J gene: TRBJ2-7
D gene: TRBD2
V gene: TRBV5-6
CDR3 protein: CASSLFGLAGSGEQYF

J gene: TRBJ2-1
D gene: -
V gene: TRBV7-2
CDR3 protein: CASSLRALDQGEQFF

J gene: TRBJ2-2
D gene: -
V gene: TRBV19
CDR3 protein: CASSIFALGTNTGELFF

J gene: TRBJ2-5
D gene: -
V gene: TRBV29-1
CDR3 protein: CSADTGSETQYF

J gene: TRBJ2-3
D gene: -
V gene: TRBV7-2
CDR3 protein: CVSSLRFTDTQYF

J gene: TRBJ1-6
D gene: -
V gene: TRBV30
CDR3 protein: CAWSVFDSNSPLHF

J gene: TRBJ1-5
D gene: TRBD1
V gene: TRBV29-1
CDR3 protein: CSVGQGFEGPQHF

J gene: TRBJ2-1
D gene: TRBD2
V gene: TRBV4-2
CDR3 protein: CASSQYGTSGTTYNEQFF